This is a list of T cell receptor beta chains from one sample in a study of PD-1 blockade in mismatch repair-deficient tumors. TCRdb keeps only in-frame clones here, not all; method: immunoSEQ multiplex PCR. Of more than 15,000 clones in the sample, around 81% are singletons; the top ten hold 3% to 3.5%. Source: PBMCs, taken 4 weeks after starting pembrolizumab. The receptors originated from an adult with mismatch repair-deficient cancer. Both conserved end residues are trimmed from each CDR3.

J: TRBJ2-3
length: 11
V: TRBV6-5
CDR3: ASSYFYTDTQY

J: TRBJ2-1
length: 13
V: TRBV18
CDR3: ASSPRGLAGNEQF

J: TRBJ2-7
length: 10
V: TRBV28
CDR3: ASSLDSYEQY

J: TRBJ1-4
length: 11
V: TRBV28
CDR3: ASGLRRDEKLF

J: TRBJ2-3
length: 13
V: TRBV5-1
CDR3: ASRGTGQGSDTQY

J: TRBJ2-3
length: 13
V: TRBV6-6
CDR3: ASSYSASGTDTQY

J: TRBJ2-3
length: 12
V: TRBV5-1
CDR3: ASTGQGASDTQY

J: TRBJ1-5
length: 13
V: TRBV5-5
CDR3: ASSSTGGPDQPQH

J: TRBJ1-1
length: 12
V: TRBV5-4
CDR3: ASSLIGGNTEAF

J: .
length: 10
V: TRBV7-9
CDR3: ASSPVSAEQY

J: TRBJ2-3
length: 14
V: TRBV4-2
CDR3: ASSQERLVSTDTQY

J: TRBJ2-1
length: 12
V: TRBV10-2
CDR3: ASTMDSSYNEQF

J: TRBJ1-2
length: 10
V: TRBV30
CDR3: AATRGTYGYT

J: TRBJ2-3
length: 12
V: TRBV11-2
CDR3: ASSLVAGSDTQY

J: TRBJ2-3
length: 15
V: TRBV4-1
CDR3: ASSSFQLAGLTDTQY

J: TRBJ2-2
length: 14
V: TRBV7-2
CDR3: ASSFTSASNTGELF

J: TRBJ2-1
length: 12
V: TRBV29-1
CDR3: SVRGGEIYNEQF

J: TRBJ1-3
length: 15
V: TRBV16
CDR3: ASSQSTLTGNGNTIY

J: TRBJ2-7
length: 14
V: TRBV21-1
CDR3: ASSNPPRGRGHEQY

J: TRBJ2-1
length: 16
V: TRBV5-6
CDR3: ASRRALAGAISYNEQF

J: TRBJ2-5
length: 12
V: TRBV30
CDR3: AWTHTGDQETQY

J: TRBJ2-3
length: 12
V: TRBV27
CDR3: ASGTGGGTDTQY

J: TRBJ2-7
length: 9
V: TRBV7-9
CDR3: ASSLSNEQY

J: TRBJ1-2
length: 12
V: TRBV2
CDR3: ASRRGGDNYGYT

J: TRBJ2-1
length: 13
V: TRBV7-3
CDR3: ASSLLSGSINEQF

J: TRBJ2-7
length: 10
V: TRBV7-6
CDR3: ASSLAGDEQY

J: TRBJ2-5
length: 12
V: TRBV5-1
CDR3: ASSLVGQGETQY

J: TRBJ1-5
length: 12
V: TRBV6-1
CDR3: ASSEGSGNQPQH

J: TRBJ2-7
length: 10
V: TRBV27
CDR3: ASRGTGNEQY

J: TRBJ2-7
length: 12
V: TRBV5-6
CDR3: ASSRTGRSYEQY

J: TRBJ1-1
length: 12
V: TRBV7-9
CDR3: ASSWTGSNTEAF

J: TRBJ2-1
length: 13
V: TRBV5-1
CDR3: ASTVGAGPYNEQF

J: TRBJ2-2
length: 12
V: TRBV7-9
CDR3: ASSPRENTGELF